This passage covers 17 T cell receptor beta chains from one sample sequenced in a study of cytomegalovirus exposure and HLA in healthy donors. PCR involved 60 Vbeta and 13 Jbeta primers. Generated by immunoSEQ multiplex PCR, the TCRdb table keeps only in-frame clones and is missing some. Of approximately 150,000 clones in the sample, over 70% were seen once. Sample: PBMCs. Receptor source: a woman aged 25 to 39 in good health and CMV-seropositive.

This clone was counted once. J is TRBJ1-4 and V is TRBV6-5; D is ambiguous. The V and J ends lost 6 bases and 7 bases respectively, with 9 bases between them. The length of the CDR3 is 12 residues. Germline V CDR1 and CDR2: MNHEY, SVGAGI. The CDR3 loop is CASSAGLEKLFF. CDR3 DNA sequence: TGTGCCAGCAGCGCGGGCCTTGAAAAACTGTTTTTT.

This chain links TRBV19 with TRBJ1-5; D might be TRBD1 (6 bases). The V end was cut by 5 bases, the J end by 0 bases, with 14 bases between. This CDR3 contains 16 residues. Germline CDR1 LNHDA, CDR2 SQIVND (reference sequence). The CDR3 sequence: CASSGGGIPSNQPQHF. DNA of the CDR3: TGTGCCAGTAGTGGGGGCGGCATACCTAGCAATCAGCCCCAGCATTTT.

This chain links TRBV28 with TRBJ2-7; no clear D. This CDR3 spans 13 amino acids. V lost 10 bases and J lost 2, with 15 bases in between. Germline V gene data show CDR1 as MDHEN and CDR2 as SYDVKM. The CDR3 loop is CATVVQAPYEQYF. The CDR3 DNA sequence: TGTGCCACTGTGGTGCAGGCTCCCTACGAGCAGTACTTC.

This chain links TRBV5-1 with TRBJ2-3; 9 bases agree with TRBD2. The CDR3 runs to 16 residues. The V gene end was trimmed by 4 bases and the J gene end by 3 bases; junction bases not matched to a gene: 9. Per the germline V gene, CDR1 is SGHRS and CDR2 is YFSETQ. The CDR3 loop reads CASSAAGLATTDTQYF. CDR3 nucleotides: TGCGCCAGCAGCGCGGCGGGACTAGCCACGACAGATACGCAGTATTTT.

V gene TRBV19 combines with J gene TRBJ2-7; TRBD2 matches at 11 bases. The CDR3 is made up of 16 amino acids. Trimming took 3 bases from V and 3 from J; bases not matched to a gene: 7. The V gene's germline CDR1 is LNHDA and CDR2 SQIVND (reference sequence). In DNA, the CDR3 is TGTGCCAGTAGTATTCTGACTAGCGGGAAGGTCTACGAGCAGTACTTC. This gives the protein CASSILTSGKVYEQYF.

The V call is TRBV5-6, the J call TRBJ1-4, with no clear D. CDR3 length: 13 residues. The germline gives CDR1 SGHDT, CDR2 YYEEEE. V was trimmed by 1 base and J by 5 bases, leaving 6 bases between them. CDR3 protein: CASSLKQNEKLFF. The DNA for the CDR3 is TGTGCCAGCAGCTTGAAACAGAATGAAAAACTGTTTTTT.

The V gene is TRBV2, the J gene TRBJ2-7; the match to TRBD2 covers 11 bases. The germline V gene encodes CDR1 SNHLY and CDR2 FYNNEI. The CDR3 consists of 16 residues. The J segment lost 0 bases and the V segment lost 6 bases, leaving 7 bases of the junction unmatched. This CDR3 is CASRPIAGGPSYEQYF. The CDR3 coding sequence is TGTGCCAGCAGACCGATAGCGGGAGGGCCCTCCTACGAGCAGTACTTC.

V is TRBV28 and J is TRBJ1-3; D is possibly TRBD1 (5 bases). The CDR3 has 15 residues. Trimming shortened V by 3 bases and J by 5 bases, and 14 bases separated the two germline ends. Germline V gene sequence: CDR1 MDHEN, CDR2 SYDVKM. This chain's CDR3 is CASSFIGGRRNTIYF. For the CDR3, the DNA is TGTGCCAGCAGTTTCATTGGGGGGAGGAGAAACACCATATATTTT.

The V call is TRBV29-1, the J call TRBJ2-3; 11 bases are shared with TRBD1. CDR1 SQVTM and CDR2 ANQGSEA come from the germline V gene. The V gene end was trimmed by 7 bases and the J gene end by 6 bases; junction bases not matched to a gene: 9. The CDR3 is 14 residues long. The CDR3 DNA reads TGCAGCGCTGCCGGGACAGGGGGTTGGGATACGCAGTATTTT. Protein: CSAAGTGGWDTQYF.

CDR3 in DNA: TGTGCCAGCTCCCCAGTTCAAACTGAAGCTTTCTTT. This sequence encodes CASSPVQTEAFF. V gene TRBV18 combines with J gene TRBJ1-1; D is unresolved. This CDR3 comprises 12 residues. The V and J ends lost 6 bases and 5 bases respectively, with 10 bases between them. The germline V gene encodes CDR1 KGHSH and CDR2 LQKENI.

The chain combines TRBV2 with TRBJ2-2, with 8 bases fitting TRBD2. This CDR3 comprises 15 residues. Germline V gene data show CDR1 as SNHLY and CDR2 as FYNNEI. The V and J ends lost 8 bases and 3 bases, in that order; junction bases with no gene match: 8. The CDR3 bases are TGTGCCAGCTCCCGGGGGGGAGCGTACACCGGGGAGCTGTTTTTT. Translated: CASSRGGAYTGELFF.

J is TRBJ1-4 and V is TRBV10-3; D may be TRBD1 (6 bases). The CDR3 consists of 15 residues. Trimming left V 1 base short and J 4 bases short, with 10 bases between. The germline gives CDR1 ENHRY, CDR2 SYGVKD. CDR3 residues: CAISEWGTINEKLFF. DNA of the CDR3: TGTGCCATCAGTGAGTGGGGGACAATTAATGAAAAACTGTTTTTT.

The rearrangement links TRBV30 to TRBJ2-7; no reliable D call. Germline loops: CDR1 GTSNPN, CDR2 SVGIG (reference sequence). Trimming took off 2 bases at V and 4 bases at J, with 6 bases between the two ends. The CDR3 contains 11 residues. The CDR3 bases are TGTGCCTGGAGTATTACTTACGAGCAGTACTTC. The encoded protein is CAWSITYEQYF.

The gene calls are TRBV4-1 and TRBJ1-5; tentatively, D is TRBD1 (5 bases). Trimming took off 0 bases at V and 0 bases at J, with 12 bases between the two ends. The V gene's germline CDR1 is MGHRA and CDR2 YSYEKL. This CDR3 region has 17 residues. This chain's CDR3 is CASSQERGGNSNQPQHF. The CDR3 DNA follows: TGCGCCAGCAGCCAAGAGCGGGGGGGAAATAGCAATCAGCCCCAGCATTTT.

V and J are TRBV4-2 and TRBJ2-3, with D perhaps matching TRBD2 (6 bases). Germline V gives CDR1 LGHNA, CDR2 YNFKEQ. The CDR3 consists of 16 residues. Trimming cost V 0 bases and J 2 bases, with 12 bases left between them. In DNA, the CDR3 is TGTGCCAGCAGCCAAGATGGCGGGACCGCCACAGATACGCAGTATTTT. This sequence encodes CASSQDGGTATDTQYF.

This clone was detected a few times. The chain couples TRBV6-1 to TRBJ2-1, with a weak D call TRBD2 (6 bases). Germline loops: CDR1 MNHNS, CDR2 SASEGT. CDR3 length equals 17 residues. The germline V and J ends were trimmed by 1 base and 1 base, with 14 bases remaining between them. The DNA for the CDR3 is TGTGCCAGCAGTGAAGGAGAAAGCGGGCCATCCTACAATGAGCAGTTCTTC. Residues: CASSEGESGPSYNEQFF.

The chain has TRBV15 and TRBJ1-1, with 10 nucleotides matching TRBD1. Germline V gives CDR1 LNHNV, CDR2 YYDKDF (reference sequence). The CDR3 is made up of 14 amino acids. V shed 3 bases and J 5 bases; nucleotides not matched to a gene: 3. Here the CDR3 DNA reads TGTGCCACCAGCAGTTGGGACAGGGGTACTGAAGCTTTCTTT. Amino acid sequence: CATSSWDRGTEAFF.